This T cell receptor (beta chain) was identified in a study of blood T cell repertoires in COVID-19. Background on the study: The study drew acute and convalescent COVID-19 samples from the United States, Italy and Spain. T cells, B-cell-depleted T cells, or PBMCs supplied cDNA or gDNA.

Germline V lookup: CDR1 LNHDA, CDR2 SQIVND (reference sequence). The CDR3 spans 14 residues. With 6 bases clipped from V and 1 base from J, the junction kept 6 bases outside the gene matches. Original processing notes: Amplification with reference gene primers provided the estimates of nucleated cell counts. Sequencing used immunoSEQ multiplex PCR; TCRdb keeps in-frame clones, though not all of them. D and trimming were read from the DNA, whereas the V and J calls and clone size are those reported in that table. The sample yields roughly 200,000 clones, roughly four fifths seen once. This clone showed up just a few times. The sample carries other DNA sequences with the same CDR3.

This chain joins TRBV19 and TRBJ2-7, with 7 positions matching TRBD1. The source of this sequence is a man in his fifties or sixties with active or convalescent COVID-19. The sequenced sample was peripheral blood. The CDR3 reads CASSTPGQSYEQYF. The CDR3 DNA reads TGTGCCAGTAGCACACCGGGACAGTCCTACGAGCAGTACTTC.